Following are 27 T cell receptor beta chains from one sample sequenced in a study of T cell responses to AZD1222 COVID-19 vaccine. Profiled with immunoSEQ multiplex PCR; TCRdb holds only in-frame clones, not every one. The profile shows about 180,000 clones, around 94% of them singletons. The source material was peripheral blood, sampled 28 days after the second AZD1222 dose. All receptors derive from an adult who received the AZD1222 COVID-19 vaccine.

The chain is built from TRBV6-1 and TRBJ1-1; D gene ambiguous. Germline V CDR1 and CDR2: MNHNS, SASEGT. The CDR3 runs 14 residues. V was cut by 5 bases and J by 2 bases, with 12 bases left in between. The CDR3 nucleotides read TGTGCCAGCAGTCAGGAGTGGGTCAACACTGAAGCTTTCTTT. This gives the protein CASSQEWVNTEAFF.

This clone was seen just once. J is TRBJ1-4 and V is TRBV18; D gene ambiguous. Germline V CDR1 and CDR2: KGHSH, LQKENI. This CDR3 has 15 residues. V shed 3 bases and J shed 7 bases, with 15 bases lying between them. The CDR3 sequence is CASSPPSARGEKLFF. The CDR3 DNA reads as TGTGCCAGCTCACCCCCCTCTGCCCGAGGTGAAAAACTGTTTTTT.

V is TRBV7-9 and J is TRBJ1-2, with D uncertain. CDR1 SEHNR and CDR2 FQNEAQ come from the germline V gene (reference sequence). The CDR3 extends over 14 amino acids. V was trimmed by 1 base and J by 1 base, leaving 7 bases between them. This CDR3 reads CASSLETYNYGYTF. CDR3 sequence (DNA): TGTGCCAGCAGCTTAGAGACTTATAACTATGGCTACACCTTC.

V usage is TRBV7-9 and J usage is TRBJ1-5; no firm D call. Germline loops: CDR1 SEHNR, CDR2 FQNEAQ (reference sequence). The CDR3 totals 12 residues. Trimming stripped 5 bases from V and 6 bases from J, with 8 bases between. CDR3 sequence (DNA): TGTGCCAGCAGCCGTACGGGTCAGCCCCAGCATTTT. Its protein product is CASSRTGQPQHF.

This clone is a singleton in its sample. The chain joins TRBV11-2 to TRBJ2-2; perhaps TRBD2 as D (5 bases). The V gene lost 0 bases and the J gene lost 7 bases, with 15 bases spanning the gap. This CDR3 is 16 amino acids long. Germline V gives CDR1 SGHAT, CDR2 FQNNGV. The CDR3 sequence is CASSLEWGAWDGELFF. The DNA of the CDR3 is TGTGCCAGCAGCTTAGAGTGGGGAGCTTGGGACGGGGAGCTGTTTTTT.

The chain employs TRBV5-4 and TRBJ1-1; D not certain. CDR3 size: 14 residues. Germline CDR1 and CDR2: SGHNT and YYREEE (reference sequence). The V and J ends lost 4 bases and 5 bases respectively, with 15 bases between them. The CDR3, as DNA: TGTGCCAGCAGCCCCGGCGGGTCTGGGACTGAAGCTTTCTTT. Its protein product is CASSPGGSGTEAFF.

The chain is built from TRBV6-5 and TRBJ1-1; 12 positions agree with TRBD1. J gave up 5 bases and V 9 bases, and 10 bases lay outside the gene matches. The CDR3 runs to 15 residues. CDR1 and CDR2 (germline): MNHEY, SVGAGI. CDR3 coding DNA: TGTGCCAGTGACCGGGACAGGGGGCGCGATACTGAAGCTTTCTTT. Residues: CASDRDRGRDTEAFF.

DNA of the CDR3: TGTGCCAGCAGTGAAGCGTTGGGGACAGGGGGTTTTGGCTACACCTTC. Residues: CASSEALGTGGFGYTF. V is TRBV6-1 and J is TRBJ1-2; 11 bases line up with TRBD1. Germline loops: CDR1 MNHNS, CDR2 SASEGT. The CDR3 spans 16 residues. The V segment lost 0 bases and the J segment 7 bases; nucleotides outside the gene matches: 7.

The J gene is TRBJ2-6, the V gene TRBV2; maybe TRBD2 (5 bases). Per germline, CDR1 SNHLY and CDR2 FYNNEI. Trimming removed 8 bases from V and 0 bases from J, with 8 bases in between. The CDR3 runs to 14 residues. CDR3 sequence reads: CASVRDSGANVLTF. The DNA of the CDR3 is TGTGCCAGCGTCCGGGACTCTGGGGCCAACGTCCTGACTTTC. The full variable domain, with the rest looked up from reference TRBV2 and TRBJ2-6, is EPEVTQTPSHQVTQMGQEVILRCVPISNHLYFYWYRQILGQKVEFLVSFYNNEISEKSEIFDDQFSVERPDGSNFTLKIRSTKLEDSAMYFCASVRDSGANVLTFGAGSRLTVL.

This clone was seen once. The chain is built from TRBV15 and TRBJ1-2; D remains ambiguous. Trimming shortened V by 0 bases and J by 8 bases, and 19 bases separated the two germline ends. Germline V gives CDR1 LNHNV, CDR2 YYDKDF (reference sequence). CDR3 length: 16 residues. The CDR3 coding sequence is TGTGCCACCAGCAGAGATCCATACTCTGATCGAGGGGGCTACACCTTC. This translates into CATSRDPYSDRGGYTF.

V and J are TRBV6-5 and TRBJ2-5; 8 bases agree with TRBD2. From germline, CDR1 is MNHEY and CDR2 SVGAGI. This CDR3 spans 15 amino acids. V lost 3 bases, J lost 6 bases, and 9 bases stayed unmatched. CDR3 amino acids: CASSYTGGISKTQYF. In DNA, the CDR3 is TGTGCCAGCAGTTATACGGGGGGGATATCGAAGACCCAGTACTTC.

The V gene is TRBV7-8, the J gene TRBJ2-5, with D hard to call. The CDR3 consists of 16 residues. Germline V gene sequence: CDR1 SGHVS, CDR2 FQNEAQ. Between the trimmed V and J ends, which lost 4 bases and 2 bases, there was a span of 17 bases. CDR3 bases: TGTGCCAGCAGCTCCGCTGACTCTACAAGGCAAGAGACCCAGTACTTC. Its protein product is CASSSADSTRQETQYF.

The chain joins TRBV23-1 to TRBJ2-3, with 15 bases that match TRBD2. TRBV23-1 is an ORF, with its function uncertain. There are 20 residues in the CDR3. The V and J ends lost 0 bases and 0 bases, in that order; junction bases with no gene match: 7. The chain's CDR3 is CASSQSGTSGGKDSTDTQYF. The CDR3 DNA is TGCGCCAGCAGTCAATCGGGGACTAGCGGGGGGAAAGACAGCACAGATACGCAGTATTTT.

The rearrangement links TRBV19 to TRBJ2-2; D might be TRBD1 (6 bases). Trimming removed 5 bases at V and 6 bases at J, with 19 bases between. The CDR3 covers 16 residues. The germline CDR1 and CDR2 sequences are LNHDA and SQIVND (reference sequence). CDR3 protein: CASSWGLGPRPGELFF. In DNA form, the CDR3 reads TGTGCCAGTAGTTGGGGGCTAGGACCGAGGCCCGGGGAGCTGTTTTTT.

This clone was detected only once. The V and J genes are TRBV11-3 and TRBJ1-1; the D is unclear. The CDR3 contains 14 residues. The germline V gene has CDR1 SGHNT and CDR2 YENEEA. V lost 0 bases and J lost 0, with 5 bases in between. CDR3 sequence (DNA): TGTGCCAGCAGCTTAGATTCGCTGAACACTGAAGCTTTCTTT. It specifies CASSLDSLNTEAFF.

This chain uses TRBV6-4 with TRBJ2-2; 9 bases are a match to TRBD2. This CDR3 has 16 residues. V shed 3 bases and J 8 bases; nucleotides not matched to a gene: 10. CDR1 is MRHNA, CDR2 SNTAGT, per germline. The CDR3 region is CASSEWRTSGFGELFF. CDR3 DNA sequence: TGTGCCAGCAGTGAATGGCGAACTAGCGGGTTTGGGGAGCTGTTTTTT.

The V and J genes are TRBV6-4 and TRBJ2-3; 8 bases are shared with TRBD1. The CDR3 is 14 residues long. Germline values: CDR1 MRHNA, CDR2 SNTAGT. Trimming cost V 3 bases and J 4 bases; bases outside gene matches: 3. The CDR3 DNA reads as TGTGCCAGCAGTGAGGACAGGGAAGCAGATACGCAGTATTTT. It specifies CASSEDREADTQYF.

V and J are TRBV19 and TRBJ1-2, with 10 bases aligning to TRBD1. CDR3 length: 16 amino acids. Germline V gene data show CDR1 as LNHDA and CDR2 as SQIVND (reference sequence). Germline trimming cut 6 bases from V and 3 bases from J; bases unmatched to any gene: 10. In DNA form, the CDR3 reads TGTGCCAGTAGCTCGACAGGGGGCCTATTGGACTATGGCTACACCTTC. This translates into CASSSTGGLLDYGYTF.

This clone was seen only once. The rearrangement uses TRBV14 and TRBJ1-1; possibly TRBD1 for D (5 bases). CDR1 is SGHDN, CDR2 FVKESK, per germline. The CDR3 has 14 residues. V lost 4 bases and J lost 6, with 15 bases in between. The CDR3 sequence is CASSLFGDPPEAFF. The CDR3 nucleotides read TGTGCCAGCAGCCTCTTCGGGGACCCTCCTGAAGCTTTCTTT.

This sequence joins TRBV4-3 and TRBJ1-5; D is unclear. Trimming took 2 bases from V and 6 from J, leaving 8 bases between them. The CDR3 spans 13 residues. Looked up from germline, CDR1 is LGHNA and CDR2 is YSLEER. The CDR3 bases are TGCGCCAGCAGCCAATCGCGGGTTCAGCCCCAGCATTTT. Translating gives CASSQSRVQPQHF.

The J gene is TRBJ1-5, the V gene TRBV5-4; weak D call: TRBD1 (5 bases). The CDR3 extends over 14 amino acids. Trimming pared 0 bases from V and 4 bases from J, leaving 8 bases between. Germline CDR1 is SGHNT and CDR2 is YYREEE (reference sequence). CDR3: CASSLAGGNQPQHF. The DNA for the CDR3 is TGTGCCAGCAGCTTGGCCGGGGGTAATCAGCCCCAGCATTTT.

DNA of the CDR3: TGTGCCAGCAGTTACTCGGACTCCCTTGTAAACAATGAGCAGTTCTTC. It codes for CASSYSDSLVNNEQFF. The chain has TRBV6-6 and TRBJ2-1, with D perhaps TRBD2 (5 bases). Germline CDR1 is MNHNY and CDR2 is SVGAGI (reference sequence). V was clipped by 0 bases and J by 5 bases, with 14 bases between them. CDR3 length: 16 amino acids.

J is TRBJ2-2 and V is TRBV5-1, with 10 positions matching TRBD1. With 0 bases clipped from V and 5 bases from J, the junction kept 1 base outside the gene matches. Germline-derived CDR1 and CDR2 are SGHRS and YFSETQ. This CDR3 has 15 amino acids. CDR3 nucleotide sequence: TGCGCCAGCAGCTTGGCGGGACAGGGGACCGGGGAGCTGTTTTTT. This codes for CASSLAGQGTGELFF.

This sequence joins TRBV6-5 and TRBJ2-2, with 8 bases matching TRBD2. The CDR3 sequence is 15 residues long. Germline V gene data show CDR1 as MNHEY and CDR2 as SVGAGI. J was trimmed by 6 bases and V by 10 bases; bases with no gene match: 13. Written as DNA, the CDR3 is TGTGCCATCTACCGAGCGGGGGAAAAATCCGGGGAGCTGTTTTTT. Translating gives CAIYRAGEKSGELFF.

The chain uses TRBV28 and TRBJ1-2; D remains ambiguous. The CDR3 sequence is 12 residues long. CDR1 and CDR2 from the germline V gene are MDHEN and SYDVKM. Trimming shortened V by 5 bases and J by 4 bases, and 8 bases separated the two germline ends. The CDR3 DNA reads TGTGCCAGCAGTGCGGACCGCTATGGCTACACCTTC. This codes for CASSADRYGYTF.

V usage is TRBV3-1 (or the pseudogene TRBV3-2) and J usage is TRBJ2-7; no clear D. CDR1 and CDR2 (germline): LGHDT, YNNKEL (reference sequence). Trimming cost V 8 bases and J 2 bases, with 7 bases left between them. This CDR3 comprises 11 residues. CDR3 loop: CASPEAYEQYF. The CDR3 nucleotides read TGTGCCAGCCCCGAGGCCTACGAGCAGTACTTC.

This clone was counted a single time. CDR3 in DNA: TGTGCCAGTAGTCCTCAGGGGGAGAACGAGCAGTACTTC. Translating gives CASSPQGENEQYF. The chain employs TRBV19 and TRBJ2-7; TRBD1 matches at 7 bases. The germline CDR1 and CDR2 sequences are LNHDA and SQIVND (reference sequence). The CDR3 loop spans 13 amino acids. Trimming took 5 bases from V and 5 from J; bases not matched to a gene: 6.